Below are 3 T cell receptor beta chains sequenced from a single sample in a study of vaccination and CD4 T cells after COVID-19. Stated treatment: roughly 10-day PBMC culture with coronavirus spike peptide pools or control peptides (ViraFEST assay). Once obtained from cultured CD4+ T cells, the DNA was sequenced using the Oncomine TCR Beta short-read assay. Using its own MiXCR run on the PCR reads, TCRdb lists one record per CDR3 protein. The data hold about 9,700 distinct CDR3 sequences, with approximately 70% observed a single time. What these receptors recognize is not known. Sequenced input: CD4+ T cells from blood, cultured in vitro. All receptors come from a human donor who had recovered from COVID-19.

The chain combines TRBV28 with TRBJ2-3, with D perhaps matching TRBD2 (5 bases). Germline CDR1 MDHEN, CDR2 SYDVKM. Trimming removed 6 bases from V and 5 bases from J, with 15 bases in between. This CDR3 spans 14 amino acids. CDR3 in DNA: TGTGCCAGCAGCAGTAAGCGGAACGGAGATACGCAGTATTTT. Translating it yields CASSSKRNGDTQYF.

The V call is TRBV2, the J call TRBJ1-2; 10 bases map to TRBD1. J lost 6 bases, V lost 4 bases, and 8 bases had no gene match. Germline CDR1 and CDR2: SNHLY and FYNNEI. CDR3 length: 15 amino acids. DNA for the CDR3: TGTGCCAGCAGTGCTTCCCGGGACAGGGGCAATGGCTACACCTTC. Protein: CASSASRDRGNGYTF.

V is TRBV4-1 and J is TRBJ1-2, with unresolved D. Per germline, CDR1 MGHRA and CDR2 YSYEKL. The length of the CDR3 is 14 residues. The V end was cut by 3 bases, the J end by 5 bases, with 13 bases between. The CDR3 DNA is TGCGCCAGCAGCCAGTTCCCCACTGAGTATGGCTACACCTTC. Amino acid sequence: CASSQFPTEYGYTF.